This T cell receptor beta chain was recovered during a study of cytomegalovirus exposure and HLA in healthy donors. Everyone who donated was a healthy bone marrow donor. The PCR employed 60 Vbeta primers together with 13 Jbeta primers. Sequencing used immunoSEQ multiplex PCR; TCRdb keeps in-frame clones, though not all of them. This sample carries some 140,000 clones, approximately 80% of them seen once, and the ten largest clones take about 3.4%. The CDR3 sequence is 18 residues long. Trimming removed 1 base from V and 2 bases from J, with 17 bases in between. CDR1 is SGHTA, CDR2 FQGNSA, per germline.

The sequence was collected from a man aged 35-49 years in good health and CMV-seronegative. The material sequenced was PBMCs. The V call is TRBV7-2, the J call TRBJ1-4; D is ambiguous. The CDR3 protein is CASSLGGGGLATNEKLFF. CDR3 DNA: TGTGCCAGCAGCTTAGGGGGTGGAGGGCTCGCCACTAATGAAAAACTGTTTTTT.